The clone carrying this T cell receptor (beta chain) was observed a handful of times. This sample was included in a study of cytomegalovirus exposure and HLA in healthy donors. Overall study: Of all 400 or so donors who were genotyped, roughly 81% belonged to the Caucasian-associated ancestry cluster.

It was with 60 Vbeta and 13 Jbeta primers that the PCR ran. Per the study methods: The authors later counted about 80 million unique TCR beta chains, some 10 million of them shared. The assay was immunoSEQ multiplex PCR, and TCRdb's table has in-frame clones only and misses some. D and trimming come from the DNA, and the V and J calls and clone size come from that table. The data show roughly 100,000 clones, with 76% seen just once and about 7.5% held by the top ten. The receptor's source is a man aged 40-49 years in good health and CMV-seropositive. Sequenced input: PBMCs.

The CDR3 spells CASSSRQGRSEGYTF. The CDR3, as DNA: TGTGCCAGCAGCTCGCGACAGGGGCGTTCGGAAGGCTACACCTTC. The chain carries TRBV14 and TRBJ1-2; TRBD1 matches 8 bases. The ends lost 5 bases at V and 8 bases at J; junction bases unmatched: 13. CDR3 length equals 15 residues. Germline V gene data show CDR1 as SGHDN and CDR2 as FVKESK.